This TCR beta chain comes out of a study of cytotoxic CD8 clonotypes in ibrutinib-treated CLL. About the study: Patients attained about 25 partial and 2 complete responses; at median approximately 70 months, approximately 15 remained remitted while approximately twelve progressed. Following treatment for a median roughly twelve months, range 6 to 36, response samples were then taken. Notes on the study in general: Rare overall, public clonotypes shrank or held steady under therapy. Clonality was elevated at ibrutinib response and had returned toward baseline at progression.

The germline CDR1 and CDR2 sequences are SGHNT and YYREEE (reference sequence). The V segment lost 1 base and the J segment 1 base; nucleotides outside the gene matches: 6. This CDR3 spans 17 amino acids. As to this clone: Its specificity is not known.

TCRdb's table, derived via immunoSEQ multiplex PCR, lists solely in-frame clones and lacks some. The data show roughly 180,000 clones, around 72% seen once. The sample was PBMCs, taken after 24 months of ibrutinib treatment. The sequence was obtained from a human donor with chronic lymphocytic leukemia. The chain uses TRBV5-4 and TRBJ2-7; 12 nucleotides line up with TRBD2. The CDR3 here is CASSLRLAGATSYEQYF. In DNA form, the CDR3 reads TGTGCCAGCAGCTTGCGACTAGCGGGAGCGACTTCCTACGAGCAGTACTTC.